Listed below are T cell receptor beta chains from one sample, sequenced in a study of blood T cell repertoires in COVID-19. The method was immunoSEQ multiplex PCR; TCRdb's version includes in-frame clones alone and lacks a portion of them. The table has 200,000 to 250,000 clones, roughly four fifths seen once; the top ten hold 3% to 3.5%. The specimen sequenced was PBMCs or T cells enriched from blood (not recorded which). The source is a woman aged 55-70 years who had recovered from COVID-19. Both conserved end residues are part of each CDR3. D genes are given only for firm matches. Size is omitted from some rows. Given values are once, few, many or a class for expanded clones.

NA	TRBV7-9	TRBJ2-5	TRBD1	CASSLIDRGPQETQYF	TGTGCCAGCAGCTTAATCGACAGGGGACCACAAGAGACCCAGTACTTC
NA	TRBV29-1	TRBJ1-1	NA	CSVEARGGIRAFF	TGCAGCGTTGAAGCGCGGGGGGGTATTCGGGCTTTCTTT
NA	TRBV5-4	TRBJ1-4	TRBD1	CASSPQGQSNEKLFF	TGTGCCAGCAGCCCCCAGGGACAGAGTAATGAAAAACTGTTTTTT
NA	TRBV3-1/TRBV3-2	TRBJ2-1	TRBD2	CASSQDGLAGYNEQFF	TGTGCCAGCAGCCAAGATGGGCTAGCGGGGTACAATGAGCAGTTCTTC
NA	TRBV9	TRBJ2-5	TRBD2	CASSSGASGRGWYETQYF	TGTGCCAGCAGCTCAGGGGCTAGCGGGAGAGGATGGTATGAGACCCAGTACTTC
NA	TRBV20-1	TRBJ2-1	NA	CSAIDQYNEQFF	TGCAGTGCTATTGACCAGTACAATGAGCAGTTCTTC
NA	TRBV19	TRBJ2-3	NA	CASGDRDTDTQYF	TGTGCCAGTGGAGACAGAGACACAGATACGCAGTATTTT
few	TRBV19	TRBJ2-3	NA	CASSPSLLDTQYF	TGTGCCAGTAGTCCCTCTCTTTTAGATACGCAGTATTTT
NA	TRBV7-9	TRBJ1-2	NA	CASSTPSDYGYTF	TGTGCCAGCAGCACTCCAAGTGACTATGGCTACACCTTC
NA	TRBV5-1	TRBJ2-7	TRBD1	CASSPFPGTDYEQYF	TGCGCCAGCAGCCCTTTCCCCGGGACAGATTACGAGCAGTACTTC
NA	TRBV11-2	TRBJ2-3	NA	CASSGLESTSTDTQYF	TGTGCCAGCAGCGGCCTCGAATCGACTAGCACAGATACGCAGTATTTT
NA	TRBV6-1	TRBJ1-5	NA	CASSQGNQPQHF	TGTGCCAGCAGCCAGGGAAATCAGCCCCAGCATTTT
NA	TRBV29-1	TRBJ2-2	TRBD1	CSVLGGRGTPGELFF	TGCAGCGTTTTAGGGGGCAGGGGGACACCCGGGGAGCTGTTTTTT
NA	TRBV18	TRBJ2-7	TRBD1	CASSPGQGAEQYF	TGTGCCAGCTCACCAGGACAGGGAGCCGAGCAGTACTTC
NA	TRBV11-2	TRBJ2-3	TRBD1	CASSLPSQGRPDTQYF	TGTGCCAGCAGCTTACCTTCACAGGGGCGGCCAGATACGCAGTATTTT
NA	TRBV9	TRBJ1-1	TRBD1	CASSVEAGGSNTEAFF	TGTGCCAGCAGCGTAGAAGCAGGGGGGTCGAACACTGAAGCTTTCTTT
NA	TRBV3-1/TRBV3-2	TRBJ2-7	TRBD2	CASSQGLAATYEQYF	TGTGCCAGCAGCCAAGGTCTAGCGGCTACCTACGAGCAGTACTTC
NA	TRBV18	TRBJ2-7	NA	CASSEADRTYEQYF	TGTGCCAGCTCAGAAGCCGACAGAACCTACGAGCAGTACTTC
NA	TRBV10-3	TRBJ1-5	TRBD1	CAISGQGLDNQPQHF	TGTGCCATCAGCGGACAGGGTTTGGACAATCAGCCCCAGCATTTT
NA	TRBV7-2	TRBJ2-7	NA	CASSAGRESHEQYF	TGTGCCAGCAGCGCAGGACGGGAGTCCCACGAGCAGTACTTC
NA	TRBV20-1	TRBJ2-3	NA	CSVSPGADTQYF	TGCAGTGTTAGTCCGGGAGCAGATACGCAGTATTTT